The table lists the clone carrying this T cell receptor (beta chain) with a count of one. These data originate in a study of blood T cells in healthy people across ages. CDR3 length: 16 residues. The V gene's germline CDR1 is SGHRS and CDR2 YFSETQ. V gave up 3 bases and J gave up 5 bases; unmatched junction bases: 9. A second about 6 to 11 cycle PCR used barcoded and J-beta primers. TCRdb itself ran the 5' RACE reads through MiXCR, one entry per CDR3 protein. The sample carries 1.5 million or so distinct CDR3 sequences, 42% recorded once. The V gene is TRBV5-1, the J gene TRBJ2-2, with TRBD1 matching over 8 bases. This TCR came from a young woman in good health. The sample consisted of blood. CDR3 in amino acids: CASSSSRQGRTGELFF. The CDR3 DNA is TGCGCCAGCAGCTCGAGCCGACAGGGGAGGACCGGGGAGCTGTTTTTT.